The rows below give T cell receptor beta chains drawn from one sample of a study of blood T cell repertoires in COVID-19. The table came from immunoSEQ multiplex PCR; TCRdb's copy has only in-frame clones and leaves some out. The table lists hundreds of thousands of clones, around three quarters of them singletons. Sequences were obtained from peripheral blood. These receptors were obtained from a woman of 80 years or more with acute or convalescent COVID-19. The CDR3 runs from the conserved cysteine through the conserved F or W. Each record gives: CDR3 length, clone size, V gene, J gene, D gene, CDR3 DNA, CDR3 protein. A D gene is named only where the DNA matches it firmly. For some rows the clone size is stated as once, few or many, or as a class when expanded; others skip it.

>15|few|TRBV19|TRBJ1-1|-
TGTGCCAGTAGACTTAAAGGACAGAGGAACACTGAAGCTTTCTTT
CASRLKGQRNTEAFF
>19|-|TRBV11-2|TRBJ2-7|-
TGTGCCAGCAGCCTAGATGGGAGCAGGGGAAGGAGTTGGGCCTACGAGCAGTACTTC
CASSLDGSRGRSWAYEQYF
>17|-|TRBV10-2|TRBJ2-1|-
TGCGCCAGCAGTGACCCAGACAGGACCGGTTTCTACAATGAGCAGTTCTTC
CASSDPDRTGFYNEQFF
>15|-|TRBV5-6|TRBJ1-5|-
TGTGCCAGCAGCTTGGGTAGGGGCAGCAATCAGCCCCAGCATTTT
CASSLGRGSNQPQHF
>14|few|TRBV7-9|TRBJ2-5|-
TGTGCGACCCAGACAGTAACCTTCCAAGAGACCCAGTACTTC
CATQTVTFQETQYF
>14|-|TRBV3-1/TRBV3-2|TRBJ1-3|-
TGTGCCAGCAGCCAAGGGGGGGGAAGGTACACCATATATTTT
CASSQGGGRYTIYF
>11|-|TRBV5-1|TRBJ1-2|-
TGCGCCAGCAGCAACAATTATGGCTACACCTTC
CASSNNYGYTF
>15|-|TRBV15|TRBJ2-1|-
TGTGCCACCAGCAGAGGAGGCGGAGGAAACAATGAGCAGTTCTTC
CATSRGGGGNNEQFF
>16|-|TRBV14|TRBJ2-1|TRBD2
TGTGCCAGCAGCCAAGATGCCGGGAGGATTTACAATGAGCAGTTCTTC
CASSQDAGRIYNEQFF
>18|-|TRBV5-1|TRBJ2-1|TRBD2
TGCGCCAGCAGCCCCGTACCCATATGGACTAGCGGGGGCAATGAGCAGTTCTTC
CASSPVPIWTSGGNEQFF
>18|-|TRBV5-1|TRBJ2-2|-
TGCGCCAGCAGCTTATGGGGTACCTTGGACAGGAACACCGGGGAGCTGTTTTTT
CASSLWGTLDRNTGELFF
>14|-|TRBV6-6|TRBJ2-7|-
TGTGCCAGCAAAGGGACGGGGGGCTTGGACGAGCAGTACTTC
CASKGTGGLDEQYF
>14|-|TRBV9|TRBJ2-7|-
TGTGCCAGCAGCGTAACGGAGGGAACCTACGAGCAGTACTTC
CASSVTEGTYEQYF
>12|-|TRBV20-1|TRBJ1-2|-
TGCAGTGCTAGTGTCAGGTCCTATGGCTACACCTTC
CSASVRSYGYTF
>16|-|TRBV12-5|TRBJ2-3|TRBD2
TGTGCTAGTGGTCCCCGGACTAGCGGTAGCACAGATACGCAGTATTTT
CASGPRTSGSTDTQYF
>16|-|TRBV6-6|TRBJ1-6|TRBD1
TGTGCCAGCAGTTACTCGCAGGGGGCAGGAGGGTCACCCCTCCACTTT
CASSYSQGAGGSPLHF
>15|-|TRBV6-5|TRBJ2-7|TRBD1
TGTGCCAGCAGTTACAGAAAGGACAGGAGCTACGAGCAGTACTTC
CASSYRKDRSYEQYF
>16|-|TRBV6-6|TRBJ2-7|TRBD1
TGTGCCAGCAGTTCCTCGAGACAGGGAACTTTCTACGAGCAGTACTTC
CASSSSRQGTFYEQYF
>14|-|TRBV4-1|TRBJ2-7|-
TGCGCCAGCAGCCAGCCCCTTAAGACGGGCGAGCAGTACTTC
CASSQPLKTGEQYF
>13|-|TRBV10-3|TRBJ2-5|-
TGTGCCACTGAGGGTGGCAACCAAGAGACCCAGTACTTC
CATEGGNQETQYF
>15|-|TRBV4-1|TRBJ2-1|-
TGCGCCAGCAGCTTTGGGACTCCCCGCGGCAATGAGCAGTTCTTC
CASSFGTPRGNEQFF
>14|few|TRBV5-1|TRBJ1-3|-
TGCGCCAGCAGCTTCGGGACTTCTGGAAACACCATATATTTT
CASSFGTSGNTIYF
>15|-|TRBV7-9|TRBJ1-1|TRBD1
TGTGCCAGCAGCCAGGGACAGGGGGGGAACACTGAAGCTTTCTTT
CASSQGQGGNTEAFF
>17|-|TRBV9|TRBJ2-1|-
TGTGCCAGCAGCGTAGCTGGGACGGGGGTTACTTACAATGAGCAGTTCTTC
CASSVAGTGVTYNEQFF
>16|once|TRBV11-2|TRBJ2-3|TRBD2
TGTGCCAGCAGCTTAGTGACTAGCGGGAGGGCTAATGGGCAGTATTTT
CASSLVTSGRANGQYF
>13|-|TRBV3-1/TRBV3-2|TRBJ1-1|TRBD1
TGTGCCAGCAGGGGGGACAGGGTTGCGGAAGCTTTCTTT
CASRGDRVAEAFF